These 8 T cell receptor beta chains share one sample of origin, sequenced in a study of control samples from healthy donors and cancer patients. Data came from immunoSEQ multiplex PCR; TCRdb stores just in-frame clones and leaves some out. The profile shows just over 50,000 clones, 88% of them singletons. The sequenced sample consisted of PBMCs. All receptors derive from a man aged 45-60 years with head and neck cancer.

J is TRBJ2-5 and V is TRBV15; D possibly matches TRBD1 or TRBD2 (5 bases each). Germline CDR1 reads LNHNV; CDR2 reads YYDKDF (reference sequence). This CDR3 is built from 17 residues. Trimming left V 3 bases short and J 3 bases short, with 20 bases between. The CDR3 bases are TGTGCCACCAGCAGCGGGACCCTGAGAAAGCTGGAAGAGACCCAGTACTTC. Its protein product is CATSSGTLRKLEETQYF. Variable domain in full (rest from reference TRBV15 and TRBJ2-5): DAMVIQNPRYQVTQFGKPVTLSCSQTLNHNVMYWYQQKSSQAPKLLFHYYDKDFNNEADTPDNFQSRRPNTSFCFLDIRSPGLGDTAMYLCATSSGTLRKLEETQYFGPGTRLLVL.

The J gene is TRBJ2-2, the V gene TRBV5-1, with D perhaps TRBD1 (6 bases). V was cut by 2 bases and J by 4 bases, with 15 bases left in between. The germline V gene has CDR1 SGHRS and CDR2 YFSETQ. CDR3 length equals 16 residues. The CDR3 here is CASSFNRVASTGELFF. The CDR3 DNA sequence: TGCGCCAGCAGCTTTAACAGGGTCGCGAGCACCGGGGAGCTGTTTTTT.

The chain is built from TRBV4-1 and TRBJ2-5; unclear D gene. Germline-derived CDR1 and CDR2 are MGHRA and YSYEKL. With 4 bases removed from V and 1 base from J, the gap between germline ends came to 13 bases. The CDR3 is 15 residues long. The CDR3 region is CASSLQGSPQETQYF. The CDR3 DNA sequence: TGCGCCAGCAGCCTCCAAGGCAGCCCCCAAGAGACCCAGTACTTC.

The CDR3 DNA follows: TGTGCCAGCAGGCGGGGGGGCGGGGGCAACTCCTACAATGAGCAGTTCTTC. Its translation: CASRRGGGGNSYNEQFF. The rearrangement uses TRBV7-8 and TRBJ2-1, with 9 bases fitting TRBD2. This CDR3 has 17 amino acids. Per the germline V gene, CDR1 is SGHVS and CDR2 is FQNEAQ. The V segment lost 6 bases and the J segment 0 bases; nucleotides outside the gene matches: 9.

CDR3 nucleotide sequence: TGTGCCAGCAGCTTTTCGGGGGGCACAGGCAATGAGCAGTTCTTC. Translation: CASSFSGGTGNEQFF. J is TRBJ2-1 and V is TRBV9, with a tentative D call TRBD2 (7 bases). The germline V gene has CDR1 SGDLS and CDR2 YYNGEE. CDR3 length equals 15 residues. V was cut by 4 bases and J by 6 bases, with 17 bases left in between. The full variable domain, with the rest looked up from reference TRBV9 and TRBJ2-1, is DSGVTQTPKHLITATGQRVTLRCSPRSGDLSVYWYQQSLDQGLQFLIQYYNGEERAKGNILERFSAQQFPDLHSELNLSSLELGDSALYFCASSFSGGTGNEQFFGPGTRLTVL.

This chain connects TRBV9 to TRBJ1-5; D possibly corresponds to TRBD1 (5 bases). The CDR3 sequence is 14 residues long. V lost 0 bases to trimming and J lost 3 bases, with 7 bases between them. Germline V gene sequence: CDR1 SGDLS, CDR2 YYNGEE. The CDR3 sequence: CASSVGQNNQPQHF. As DNA, the CDR3 is TGTGCCAGCAGCGTAGGACAGAACAATCAGCCCCAGCATTTT. Variable domain in full (rest from reference TRBV9 and TRBJ1-5): DSGVTQTPKHLITATGQRVTLRCSPRSGDLSVYWYQQSLDQGLQFLIQYYNGEERAKGNILERFSAQQFPDLHSELNLSSLELGDSALYFCASSVGQNNQPQHFGDGTRLSIL.

The V and J genes are TRBV10-3 and TRBJ2-7; TRBD2 is a possible D gene (5 bases). CDR3 size: 14 residues. Germline values: CDR1 ENHRY, CDR2 SYGVKD. Trimming took off 3 bases at V and 2 bases at J, with 11 bases between the two ends. CDR3 amino acids: CAISDSSRTYEQYF. The DNA for the CDR3 is TGTGCCATCAGTGATTCTAGCCGGACCTACGAGCAGTACTTC.

V gene TRBV7-6 combines with J gene TRBJ2-3; D tentatively reads TRBD1 or TRBD2 (5 bases each). V was pared by 5 bases and J by 7 bases, with 19 bases between. CDR1 is SGHVS and CDR2 is FNYEAQ in the germline V gene. This CDR3 is 15 amino acids long. CDR3: CASSPPGRVRNTQYF. For the CDR3, the DNA is TGTGCCAGCAGCCCTCCGGGACGGGTGAGAAATACGCAGTATTTT.